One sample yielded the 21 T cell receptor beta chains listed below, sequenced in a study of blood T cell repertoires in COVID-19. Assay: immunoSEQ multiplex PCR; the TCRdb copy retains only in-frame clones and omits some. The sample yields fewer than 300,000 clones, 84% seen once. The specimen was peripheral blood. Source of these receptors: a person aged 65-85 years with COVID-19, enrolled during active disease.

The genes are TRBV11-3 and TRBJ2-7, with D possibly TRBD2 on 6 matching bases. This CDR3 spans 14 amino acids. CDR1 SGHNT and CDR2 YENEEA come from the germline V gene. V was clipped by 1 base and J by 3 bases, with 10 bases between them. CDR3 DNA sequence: TGTGCCAGCAGCTTAGGAGGAGGGAGCTACGAGCAGTACTTC. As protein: CASSLGGGSYEQYF. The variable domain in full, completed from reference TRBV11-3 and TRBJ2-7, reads EAGVVQSPRYKIIEKKQPVAFWCNPISGHNTLYWYLQNLGQGPELLIRYENEEAVDDSQLPKDRFSAERLKGVDSTLKIQPAELGDSAVYLCASSLGGGSYEQYFGPGTRLTVT.

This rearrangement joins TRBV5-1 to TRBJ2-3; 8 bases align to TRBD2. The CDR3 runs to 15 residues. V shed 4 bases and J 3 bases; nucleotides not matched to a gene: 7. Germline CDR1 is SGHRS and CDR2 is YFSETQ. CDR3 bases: TGCGCCAGCAGCCGGACGGGACTAGAAACAGATACGCAGTATTTT. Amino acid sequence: CASSRTGLETDTQYF.

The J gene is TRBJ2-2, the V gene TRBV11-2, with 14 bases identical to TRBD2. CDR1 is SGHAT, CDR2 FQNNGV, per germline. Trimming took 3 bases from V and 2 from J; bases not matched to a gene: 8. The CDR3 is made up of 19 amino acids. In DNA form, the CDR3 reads TGTGCCAGCAGCTTTCCAAGGGGGACTAGCGGGGGCAACACCGGGGAGCTGTTTTTT. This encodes CASSFPRGTSGGNTGELFF.

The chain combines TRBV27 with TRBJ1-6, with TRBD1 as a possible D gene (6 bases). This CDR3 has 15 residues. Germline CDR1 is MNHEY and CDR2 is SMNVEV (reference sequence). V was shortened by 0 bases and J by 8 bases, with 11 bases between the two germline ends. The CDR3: CASSLSRGGYSPLHF. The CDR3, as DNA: TGTGCCAGCAGTTTATCGAGGGGGGGGTATTCACCCCTCCACTTT.

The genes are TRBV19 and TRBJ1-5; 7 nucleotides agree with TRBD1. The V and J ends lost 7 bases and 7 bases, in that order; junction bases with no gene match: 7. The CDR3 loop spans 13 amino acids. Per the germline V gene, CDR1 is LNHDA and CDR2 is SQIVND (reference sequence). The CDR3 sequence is CASNTGVGQPQHF. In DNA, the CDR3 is TGTGCCAGTAATACAGGGGTAGGGCAGCCCCAGCATTTT.

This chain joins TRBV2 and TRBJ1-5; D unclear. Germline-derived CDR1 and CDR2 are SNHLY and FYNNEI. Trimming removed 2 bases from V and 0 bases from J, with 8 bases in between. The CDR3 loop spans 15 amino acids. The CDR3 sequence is CASSEMQNSNQPQHF. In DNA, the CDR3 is TGTGCCAGCAGTGAAATGCAGAATAGCAATCAGCCCCAGCATTTT.

The CDR3 is CASSSLGLYEQYF. Written as DNA, the CDR3 is TGTGCCAGCAGCAGCTTGGGCCTGTACGAGCAGTACTTC. V and J are TRBV7-9 and TRBJ2-7, with no clear D. V dropped 5 bases and J dropped 4 bases, with 12 bases sitting between them. From germline, CDR1 is SEHNR and CDR2 FQNEAQ (reference sequence). The length of the CDR3 is 13 residues.

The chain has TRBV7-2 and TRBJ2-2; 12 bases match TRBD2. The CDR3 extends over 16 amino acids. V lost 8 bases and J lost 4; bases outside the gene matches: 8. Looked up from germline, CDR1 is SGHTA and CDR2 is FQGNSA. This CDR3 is CASALGLAGLTGELFF. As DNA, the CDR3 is TGTGCCAGCGCACTTGGACTAGCGGGACTCACCGGGGAGCTGTTTTTT. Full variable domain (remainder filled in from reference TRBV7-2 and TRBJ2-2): GAGVSQSPSNKVTEKGKDVELRCDPISGHTALYWYRQSLGQGLEFLIYFQGNSAPDKSGLPSDRFSAERTGGSVSTLTIQRTQQEDSAVYLCASALGLAGLTGELFFGEGSRLTVL.

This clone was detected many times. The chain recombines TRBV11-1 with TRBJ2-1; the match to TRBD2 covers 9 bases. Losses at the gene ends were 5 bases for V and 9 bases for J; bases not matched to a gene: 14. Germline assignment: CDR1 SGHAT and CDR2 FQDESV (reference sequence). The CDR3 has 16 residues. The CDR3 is CASSREGASGTGEQFF. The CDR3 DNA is TGTGCCAGCAGCCGCGAAGGAGCTAGCGGGACTGGTGAGCAGTTCTTC. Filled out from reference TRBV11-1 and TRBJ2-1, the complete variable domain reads EAEVAQSPRYKITEKSQAVAFWCDPISGHATLYWYRQILGQGPELLVQFQDESVVDDSQLPKDRFSAERLKGVDSTLKIQPAELGDSAMYLCASSREGASGTGEQFFGPGTRLTVL.

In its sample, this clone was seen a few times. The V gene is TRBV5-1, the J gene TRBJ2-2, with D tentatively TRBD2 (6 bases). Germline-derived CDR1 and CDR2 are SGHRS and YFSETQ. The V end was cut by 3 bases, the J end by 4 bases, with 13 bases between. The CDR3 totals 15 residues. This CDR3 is CASSSGGGVTGELFF. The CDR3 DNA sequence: TGCGCCAGCAGCTCCGGCGGAGGGGTCACCGGGGAGCTGTTTTTT.

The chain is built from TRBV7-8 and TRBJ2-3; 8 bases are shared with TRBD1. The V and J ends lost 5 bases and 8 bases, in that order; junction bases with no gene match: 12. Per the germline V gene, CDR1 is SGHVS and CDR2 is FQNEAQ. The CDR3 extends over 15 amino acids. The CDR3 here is CASSPRTGRSRTQYF. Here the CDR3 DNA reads TGTGCCAGCAGCCCAAGGACAGGGAGGTCGCGTACGCAGTATTTT. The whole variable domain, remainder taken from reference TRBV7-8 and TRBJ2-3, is GAGVSQSPRYKVAKRGQDVALRCDPISGHVSLFWYQQALGQGPEFLTYFQNEAQLDKSGLPSDRFFAERPEGSVSTLKIQRTQQEDSAVYLCASSPRTGRSRTQYFGPGTRLTVL.

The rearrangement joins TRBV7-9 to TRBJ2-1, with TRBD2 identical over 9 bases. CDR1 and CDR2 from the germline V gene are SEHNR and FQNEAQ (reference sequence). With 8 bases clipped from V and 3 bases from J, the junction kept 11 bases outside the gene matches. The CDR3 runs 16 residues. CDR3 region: CASPKPLAGNYNEQFF. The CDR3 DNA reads TGTGCCAGCCCGAAGCCCCTAGCGGGGAACTACAATGAGCAGTTCTTC.

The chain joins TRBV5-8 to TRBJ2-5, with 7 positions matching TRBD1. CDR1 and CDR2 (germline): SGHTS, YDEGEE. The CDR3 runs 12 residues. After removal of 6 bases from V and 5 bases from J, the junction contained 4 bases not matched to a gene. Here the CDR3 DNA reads TGTGCCAGCAACAGGGGAACGGAGACCCAGTACTTC. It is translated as CASNRGTETQYF. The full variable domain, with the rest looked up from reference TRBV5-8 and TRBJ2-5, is EAGVTQSPTHLIKTRGQQATLRCSPISGHTSVYWYQQALGLGLQFLLWYDEGEERNRGNFPPRFSGRQFPNYSSELNVNALELEDSALYLCASNRGTETQYFGPGTRLLVL.

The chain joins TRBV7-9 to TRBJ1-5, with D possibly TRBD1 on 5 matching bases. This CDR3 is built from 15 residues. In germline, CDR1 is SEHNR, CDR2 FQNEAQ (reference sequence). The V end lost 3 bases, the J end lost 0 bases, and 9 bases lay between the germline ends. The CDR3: CASSFGGDSNQPQHF. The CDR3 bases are TGTGCCAGCAGCTTCGGAGGGGATAGCAATCAGCCCCAGCATTTT.

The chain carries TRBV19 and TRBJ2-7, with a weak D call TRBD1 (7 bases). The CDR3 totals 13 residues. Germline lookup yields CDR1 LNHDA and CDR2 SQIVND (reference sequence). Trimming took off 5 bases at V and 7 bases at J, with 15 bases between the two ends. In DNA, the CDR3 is TGTGCCAGTAGTGTCGACAGGGCGGGGGAGCAGTACTTC. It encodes CASSVDRAGEQYF.

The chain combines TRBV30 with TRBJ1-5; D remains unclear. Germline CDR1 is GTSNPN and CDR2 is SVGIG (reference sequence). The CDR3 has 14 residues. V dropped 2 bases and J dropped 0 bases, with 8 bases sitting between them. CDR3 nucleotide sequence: TGTGCCTGGAGTAGCGGTAATAGCAATCAGCCCCAGCATTTT. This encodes CAWSSGNSNQPQHF.

The CDR3 nucleotides are TGTGCCAGAAGCTTTGGGCAGGGCTCCTCCTACGAGCAGTACTTC. Amino acids: CARSFGQGSSYEQYF. The chain is built from TRBV5-3 and TRBJ2-7, with TRBD1 as a possible D gene (5 bases). TRBV5-3 is assigned to the ORF class and has an uncertain function. V lost 2 bases and J lost 0, with 12 bases in between. The CDR3 consists of 15 residues.

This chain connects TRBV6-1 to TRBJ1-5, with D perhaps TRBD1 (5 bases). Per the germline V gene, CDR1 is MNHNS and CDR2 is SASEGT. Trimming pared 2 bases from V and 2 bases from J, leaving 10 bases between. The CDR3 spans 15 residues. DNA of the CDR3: TGTGCCAGCAGTGAACAGGGAAGGGGCAATCAGCCCCAGCATTTT. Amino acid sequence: CASSEQGRGNQPQHF.

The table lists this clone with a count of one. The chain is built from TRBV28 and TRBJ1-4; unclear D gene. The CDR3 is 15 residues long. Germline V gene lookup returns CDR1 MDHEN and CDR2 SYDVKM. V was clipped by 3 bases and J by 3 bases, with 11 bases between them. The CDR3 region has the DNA TGTGCCAGCAGTTTTACGGCGGCGCCTAATGAAAAACTGTTTTTT. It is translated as CASSFTAAPNEKLFF.

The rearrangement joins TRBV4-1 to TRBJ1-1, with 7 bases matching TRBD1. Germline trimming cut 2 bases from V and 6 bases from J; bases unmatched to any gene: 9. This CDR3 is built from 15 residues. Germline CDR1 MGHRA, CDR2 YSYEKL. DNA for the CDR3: TGCGCCAGCAGCCAATTAGGGGGCGGGTTCTCTGAAGCTTTCTTT. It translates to CASSQLGGGFSEAFF.

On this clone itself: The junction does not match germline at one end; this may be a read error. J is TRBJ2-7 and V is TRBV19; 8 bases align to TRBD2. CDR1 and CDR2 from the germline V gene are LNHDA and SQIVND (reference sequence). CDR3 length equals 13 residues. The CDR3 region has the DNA TGTGCCAGTAGTATAGAGCCCGGGGGGGCCGAAAACTTC. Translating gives CASSIEPGGAENF. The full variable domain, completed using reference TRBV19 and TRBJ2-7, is DGGITQSPKYLFRKEGQNVTLSCEQNLNHDAMYWYRQDPGQGLRLIYYSQIVNDFQKGDIAEGYSVSREKKESFPLTVTSAQKNPTAFYLCASSIEPGGAENFGPGTRLTVT.